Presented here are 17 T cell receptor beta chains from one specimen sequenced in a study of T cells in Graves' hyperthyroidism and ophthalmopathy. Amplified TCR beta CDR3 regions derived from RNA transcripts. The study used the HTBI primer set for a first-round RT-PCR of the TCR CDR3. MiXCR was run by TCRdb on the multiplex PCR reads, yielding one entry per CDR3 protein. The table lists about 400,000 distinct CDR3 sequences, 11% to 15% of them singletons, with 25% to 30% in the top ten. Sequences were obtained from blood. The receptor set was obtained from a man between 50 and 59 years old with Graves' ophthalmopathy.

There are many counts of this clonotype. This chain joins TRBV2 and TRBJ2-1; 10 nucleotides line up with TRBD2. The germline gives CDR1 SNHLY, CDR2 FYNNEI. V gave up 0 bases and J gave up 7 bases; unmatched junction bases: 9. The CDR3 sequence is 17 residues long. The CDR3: CASSEALVLAGANEQFF. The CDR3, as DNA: TGTGCCAGCAGTGAAGCGCTAGTTCTAGCGGGAGCGAATGAGCAGTTCTTC. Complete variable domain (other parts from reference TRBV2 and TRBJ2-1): EPEVTQTPSHQVTQMGQEVILRCVPISNHLYFYWYRQILGQKVEFLVSFYNNEISEKSEIFDDQFSVERPDGSNFTLKIRSTKLEDSAMYFCASSEALVLAGANEQFFGPGTRLTVL.

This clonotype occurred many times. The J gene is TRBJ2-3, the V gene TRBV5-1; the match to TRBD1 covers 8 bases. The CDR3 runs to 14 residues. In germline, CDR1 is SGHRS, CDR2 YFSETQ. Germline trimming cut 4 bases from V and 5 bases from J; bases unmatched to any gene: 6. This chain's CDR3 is CASSARTGQDTQYF. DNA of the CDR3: TGCGCCAGCAGCGCAAGGACAGGGCAAGATACGCAGTATTTT.

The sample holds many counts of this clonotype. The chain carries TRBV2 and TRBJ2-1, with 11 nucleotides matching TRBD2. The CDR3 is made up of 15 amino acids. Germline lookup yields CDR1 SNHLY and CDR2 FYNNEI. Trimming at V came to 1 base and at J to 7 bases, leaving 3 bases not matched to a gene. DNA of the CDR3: TGTGCCAGCAGTGAAGGGGTAGCGGGAGGGAATGAGCAGTTCTTC. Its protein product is CASSEGVAGGNEQFF.

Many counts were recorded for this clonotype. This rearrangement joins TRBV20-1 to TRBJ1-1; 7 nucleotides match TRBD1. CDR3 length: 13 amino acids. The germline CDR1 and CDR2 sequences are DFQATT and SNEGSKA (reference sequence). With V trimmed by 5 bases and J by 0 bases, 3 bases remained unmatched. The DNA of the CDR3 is TGCAGTGCTCCGGGACAGCTGAACACTGAAGCTTTCTTT. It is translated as CSAPGQLNTEAFF.

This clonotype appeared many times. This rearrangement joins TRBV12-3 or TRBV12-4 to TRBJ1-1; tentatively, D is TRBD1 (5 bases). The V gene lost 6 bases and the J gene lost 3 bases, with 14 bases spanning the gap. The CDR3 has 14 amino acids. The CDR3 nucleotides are TGTGCCAGCAGGTCGACGCGGGGGTACACTGAAGCTTTCTTT. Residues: CASRSTRGYTEAFF.

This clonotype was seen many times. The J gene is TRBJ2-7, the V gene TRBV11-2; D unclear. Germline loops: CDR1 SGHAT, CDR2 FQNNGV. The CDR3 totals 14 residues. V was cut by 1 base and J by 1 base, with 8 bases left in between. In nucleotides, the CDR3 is TGTGCCAGCAGCTTAGTAGGCGGTTCCTACGAGCAGTACTTC. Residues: CASSLVGGSYEQYF.

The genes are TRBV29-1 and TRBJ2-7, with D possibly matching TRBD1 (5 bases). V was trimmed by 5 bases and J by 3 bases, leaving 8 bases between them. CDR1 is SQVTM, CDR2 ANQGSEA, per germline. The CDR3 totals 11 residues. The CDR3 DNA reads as TGCAGCGTTTTACAGGACTACGAGCAGTACTTC. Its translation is CSVLQDYEQYF.

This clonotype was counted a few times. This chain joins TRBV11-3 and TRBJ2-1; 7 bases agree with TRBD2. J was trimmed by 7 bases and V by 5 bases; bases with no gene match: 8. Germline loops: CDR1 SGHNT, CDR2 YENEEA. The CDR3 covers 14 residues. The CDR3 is CASSERGSSNEQFF. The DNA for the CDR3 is TGTGCCAGCAGCGAGCGGGGATCGTCAAATGAGCAGTTCTTC. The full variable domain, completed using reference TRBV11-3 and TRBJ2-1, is EAGVVQSPRYKIIEKKQPVAFWCNPISGHNTLYWYLQNLGQGPELLIRYENEEAVDDSQLPKDRFSAERLKGVDSTLKIQPAELGDSAVYLCASSERGSSNEQFFGPGTRLTVL.

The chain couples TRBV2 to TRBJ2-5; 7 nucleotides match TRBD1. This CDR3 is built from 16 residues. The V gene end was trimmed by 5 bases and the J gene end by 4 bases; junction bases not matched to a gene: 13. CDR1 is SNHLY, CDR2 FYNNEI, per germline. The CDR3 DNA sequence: TGTGCCAGCAGTCGGGACAGCACCACAACGGGAGAGACCCAGTACTTC. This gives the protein CASSRDSTTTGETQYF.

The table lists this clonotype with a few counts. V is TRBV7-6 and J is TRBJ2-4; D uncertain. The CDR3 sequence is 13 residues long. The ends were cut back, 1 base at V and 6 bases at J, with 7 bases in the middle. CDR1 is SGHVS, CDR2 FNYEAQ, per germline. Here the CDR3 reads CASSLVDSNIQYF. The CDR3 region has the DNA TGTGCCAGCAGCTTAGTAGATTCAAACATTCAGTACTTC.

Here the CDR3 DNA reads TGCAGTGCTAGAGGTCAGGGGGGAGAGACCCAGTACTTC. Its protein product is CSARGQGGETQYF. The chain uses TRBV20-1 and TRBJ2-5, with TRBD1 as a possible D gene (7 bases). Trimming removed 1 base at V and 4 bases at J, with 10 bases between. The CDR3 loop spans 13 amino acids. The germline V gene has CDR1 DFQATT and CDR2 SNEGSKA (reference sequence).

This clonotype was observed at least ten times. CDR3 in amino acids: CASSSPGTGYEQYF. The CDR3 nucleotides read TGTGCCAGCAGCTCCCCCGGGACAGGGTACGAGCAGTACTTC. This sequence joins TRBV3-1 and TRBJ2-7; 9 bases line up with TRBD1. Germline V gene data show CDR1 as LGHDT and CDR2 as YNNKEL (reference sequence). The ends lost 5 bases at V and 4 bases at J; junction bases unmatched: 6. This CDR3 has 14 amino acids.

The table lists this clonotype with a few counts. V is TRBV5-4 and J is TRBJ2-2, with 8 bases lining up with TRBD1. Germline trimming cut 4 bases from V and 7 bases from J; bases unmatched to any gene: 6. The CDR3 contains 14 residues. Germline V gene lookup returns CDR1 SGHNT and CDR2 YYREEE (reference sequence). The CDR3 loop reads CASSLTGASGELFF. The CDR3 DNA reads TGTGCCAGCAGCCTGACAGGGGCGAGCGGGGAGCTGTTTTTT. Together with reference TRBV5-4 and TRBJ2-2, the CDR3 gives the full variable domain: ETGVTQSPTHLIKTRGQQVTLRCSSQSGHNTVSWYQQALGQGPQFIFQYYREEENGRGNFPPRFSGLQFPNYSSELNVNALELDDSALYLCASSLTGASGELFFGEGSRLTVL.

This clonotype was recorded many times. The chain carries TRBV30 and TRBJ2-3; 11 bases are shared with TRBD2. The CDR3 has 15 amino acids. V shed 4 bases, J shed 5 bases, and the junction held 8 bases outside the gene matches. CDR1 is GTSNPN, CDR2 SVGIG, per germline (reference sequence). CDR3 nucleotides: TGTGCCTGGAAAACACTAGCGGGAGCTGTAGATACGCAGTATTTT. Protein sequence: CAWKTLAGAVDTQYF.

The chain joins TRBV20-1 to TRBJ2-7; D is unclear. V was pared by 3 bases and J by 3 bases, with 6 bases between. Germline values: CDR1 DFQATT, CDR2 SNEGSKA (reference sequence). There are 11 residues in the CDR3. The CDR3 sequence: CSASPNYEQYF. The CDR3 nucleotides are TGCAGTGCTAGCCCGAACTACGAGCAGTACTTC.

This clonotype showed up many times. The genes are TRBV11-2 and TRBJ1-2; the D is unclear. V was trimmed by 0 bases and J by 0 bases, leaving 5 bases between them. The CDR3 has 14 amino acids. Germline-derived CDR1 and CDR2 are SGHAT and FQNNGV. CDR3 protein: CASSLDRTNYGYTF. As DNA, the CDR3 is TGTGCCAGCAGCTTAGACAGGACTAACTATGGCTACACCTTC.

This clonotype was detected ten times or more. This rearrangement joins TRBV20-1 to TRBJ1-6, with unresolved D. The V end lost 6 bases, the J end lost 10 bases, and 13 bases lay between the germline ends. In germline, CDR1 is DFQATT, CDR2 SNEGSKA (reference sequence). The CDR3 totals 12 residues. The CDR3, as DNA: TGCAGTGCCCCGACCGGAGTCTCACCCCTCCACTTT. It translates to CSAPTGVSPLHF.